These 25 T cell receptor beta chains originate from one sample sequenced in a study of blood T cell repertoires in COVID-19. The method was immunoSEQ multiplex PCR; TCRdb's version includes in-frame clones alone and lacks a portion of them. The table records 210,000 or so clones, 84% of them present only once. Sequenced sample: peripheral blood. The receptors come from a human donor in a cohort sampled during active COVID-19.

The V gene is TRBV7-2, the J gene TRBJ2-2; D is perhaps TRBD2 (5 bases). With 1 base removed from V and 6 bases from J, the gap between germline ends came to 6 bases. The germline V gene encodes CDR1 SGHTA and CDR2 FQGNSA. The CDR3 totals 13 residues. Here the CDR3 reads CASSLGTPGELFF. CDR3 nucleotides: TGTGCCAGCAGCTTAGGGACTCCCGGGGAGCTGTTTTTT.

This chain links TRBV5-5 with TRBJ2-1, with D perhaps TRBD2 (6 bases). CDR3 length: 15 residues. CDR1 SGHKS and CDR2 YYEKEE come from the germline V gene (reference sequence). The V end lost 0 bases, the J end lost 0 bases, and 7 bases lay between the germline ends. CDR3 amino acids: CASSLETSSYNEQFF. CDR3 nucleotides: TGTGCCAGCAGCTTGGAGACTAGCTCCTACAATGAGCAGTTCTTC.

The V gene is TRBV10-3, the J gene TRBJ1-1, with 9 bases identical to TRBD1. The junction had 4 bases not matched to a gene; V was cut back by 2 bases and J by 3 bases. The CDR3 length is 15 residues. Germline CDR1 is ENHRY and CDR2 is SYGVKD. Written as DNA, the CDR3 is TGTGCCATCAGTGAGGGGGACAGGGTCGACACTGAAGCTTTCTTT. Translated, it gives CAISEGDRVDTEAFF.

This chain's CDR3 is CASSAYREDSPLHF. DNA for the CDR3: TGTGCCAGCAGCGCTTACAGGGAAGACTCACCCCTCCACTTT. The chain has TRBV9 and TRBJ1-6; weak D call: TRBD1 (6 bases). CDR3 length: 14 amino acids. Germline CDR1 reads SGDLS; CDR2 reads YYNGEE. The V and J ends lost 3 bases and 10 bases respectively, with 14 bases between them.

The chain links TRBV3-1 (or the pseudogene TRBV3-2) to TRBJ1-4, with D perhaps TRBD1 (6 bases). V gave up 5 bases and J gave up 7 bases, with 17 bases separating them. The length of the CDR3 is 15 residues. Per the germline V gene, CDR1 is LGHDT and CDR2 is YNNKEL (reference sequence). In DNA, the CDR3 is TGTGCCAGCAGCGTAAGCCAGGGGAGAGGTGAAAAACTGTTTTTT. This gives the protein CASSVSQGRGEKLFF.

The genes are TRBV4-1 and TRBJ1-4; D call uncertain. V shed 4 bases and J shed 4 bases, with 13 bases lying between them. Germline V gives CDR1 MGHRA, CDR2 YSYEKL. This CDR3 has 15 residues. The chain's CDR3 is CASSRKDGNNEKLFF. The CDR3 bases are TGCGCCAGCAGCCGGAAGGACGGGAATAATGAAAAACTGTTTTTT.

The V call is TRBV4-2, the J call TRBJ2-7; 10 bases map to TRBD1. Germline V gene data show CDR1 as LGHNA and CDR2 as YNFKEQ. The length of the CDR3 is 15 residues. V gave up 3 bases and J gave up 4 bases; unmatched junction bases: 6. CDR3 sequence: CASSQEGQGHYEQYF. CDR3 bases: TGTGCCAGCAGCCAGGAGGGACAGGGGCATTACGAGCAGTACTTC.

The V and J genes are TRBV5-1 and TRBJ2-5; weak D call: TRBD1 (6 bases). Germline lookup yields CDR1 SGHRS and CDR2 YFSETQ. The V end lost 0 bases, the J end lost 2 bases, and 8 bases lay between the germline ends. This CDR3 has 14 residues. The CDR3 spells CASSLGQGQETQYF. CDR3 DNA: TGCGCCAGCAGCTTGGGGCAGGGGCAAGAGACCCAGTACTTC.

This chain joins TRBV19 and TRBJ1-1; 9 positions match TRBD1. Trimming cost V 6 bases and J 1 base; bases outside gene matches: 3. Germline V lookup: CDR1 LNHDA, CDR2 SQIVND (reference sequence). The CDR3 sequence is 14 residues long. The CDR3 DNA reads as TGTGCCAGTAGGGACAGGGGAACGAACACTGAAGCTTTCTTT. Its translation is CASRDRGTNTEAFF.

The chain links TRBV19 to TRBJ1-6, with 10 bases that match TRBD1. The ends lost 3 bases at V and 6 bases at J; junction bases unmatched: 2. The CDR3 runs to 15 residues. CDR1 and CDR2 from the germline V gene are LNHDA and SQIVND (reference sequence). CDR3 in DNA: TGTGCCAGTAGTATTGGACAGGGGGGTAATTCACCCCTCCACTTT. Protein: CASSIGQGGNSPLHF.

The gene calls are TRBV28 and TRBJ1-2, with TRBD1 as a possible D gene (6 bases). CDR1 is MDHEN, CDR2 SYDVKM, per germline. Deletions cut 5 bases from V and 11 bases from J, with 21 bases between. This CDR3 spans 14 amino acids. CDR3 bases: TGTGCCAGCAGTACAGGACAGATCCGAAGTAGGTACACCTTC. It translates to CASSTGQIRSRYTF.

V is TRBV5-6 and J is TRBJ2-5; 12 nucleotides match TRBD2. This CDR3 is built from 17 residues. Per germline, CDR1 SGHDT and CDR2 YYEEEE. Trimming cost V 6 bases and J 2 bases; bases outside gene matches: 11. The CDR3 reads CASNKRGLAGYQETQYF. The CDR3 bases are TGTGCCAGCAACAAAAGAGGACTAGCGGGGTATCAAGAGACCCAGTACTTC.

This chain connects TRBV3-1 (or the pseudogene TRBV3-2) to TRBJ1-4, with a tentative D call TRBD1 (5 bases). Germline loops: CDR1 LGHDT, CDR2 YNNKEL (reference sequence). The CDR3 totals 14 residues. The germline V and J ends were trimmed by 4 bases and 3 bases, with 9 bases remaining between them. This CDR3 reads CASSRRDPNEKLFF. CDR3 nucleotides: TGTGCCAGCAGCCGCAGGGATCCTAATGAAAAACTGTTTTTT.

The chain employs TRBV21-1 and TRBJ2-2; the table calls TRBD2, which could not be checked here. TRBV21-1 is an annotated pseudogene. The CDR3 has 17 amino acids. The CDR3 is CASRSPGSLNGSGELFF. The CDR3 bases are TGTGCCAGCAGATCGCCCGGGTCCCTAAACGGTTCCGGGGAGCTGTTTTTT.

The chain employs TRBV10-2 and TRBJ1-6; 8 bases are a match to TRBD1. From germline, CDR1 is WSHSY and CDR2 SAAADI. Losses at the gene ends were 6 bases for V and 9 bases for J; bases not matched to a gene: 22. The CDR3 is 19 amino acids. This CDR3 reads CASRGASTGGRSRSSPLHF. CDR3 coding DNA: TGCGCCAGCAGGGGGGCAAGCACAGGGGGTCGGAGCCGGAGTTCACCCCTCCACTTT.

The chain is built from TRBV19 and TRBJ1-2; 8 nucleotides line up with TRBD1. The CDR3 runs 15 residues. Germline CDR1 reads LNHDA; CDR2 reads SQIVND (reference sequence). Trimming cost V 7 bases and J 0 bases; bases outside gene matches: 7. The CDR3 region has the DNA TGTGCCAGTATTACTTCAGGGGGCCCTAACTATGGCTACACCTTC. It specifies CASITSGGPNYGYTF.

The CDR3, as DNA: TGTGCCAGCAGCGTACTGGGACTAGCGGGGGGGTCCCGCACAGATACGCAGTATTTT. Encoded protein: CASSVLGLAGGSRTDTQYF. This chain uses TRBV9 with TRBJ2-3, with 16 bases matching TRBD2. The CDR3 contains 19 residues. Unmatched junction bases numbered 6, after V lost 1 base and J lost 1 base. Germline lookup yields CDR1 SGDLS and CDR2 YYNGEE.

CDR3: CASSPSRDRAPNEKLFF. The DNA of the CDR3 is TGTGCCAGCAGCCCGTCCCGGGACAGGGCCCCTAATGAAAAACTGTTTTTT. The V and J genes are TRBV11-3 and TRBJ1-4; 9 bases are shared with TRBD1. The germline V gene encodes CDR1 SGHNT and CDR2 YENEEA. The J segment lost 3 bases and the V segment lost 5 bases, leaving 10 bases of the junction unmatched. There are 17 residues in the CDR3.

DNA for the CDR3: TGTGCCAGCAGCTTAGGGGGGCCGGGGGAGCAGTACGTC. This gives the protein CASSLGGPGEQYV. The rearrangement links TRBV7-9 to TRBJ2-7, with D perhaps matching TRBD1 (6 bases). The CDR3 consists of 13 residues. Germline CDR1 is SEHNR and CDR2 is FQNEAQ (reference sequence). Trimming took off 1 base at V and 7 bases at J, with 11 bases between the two ends.

The chain combines TRBV5-5 with TRBJ2-2; D is possibly TRBD2 (5 bases). Per the germline V gene, CDR1 is SGHKS and CDR2 is YYEKEE (reference sequence). Trimming took 4 bases from V and 1 from J, leaving 14 bases between them. The CDR3 covers 16 residues. The CDR3 nucleotides read TGTGCCAGCAGCCGTGGACTGACTCTGAACACCGGGGAGCTGTTTTTT. Its protein product is CASSRGLTLNTGELFF.

The chain uses TRBV15 and TRBJ2-3; 9 nucleotides match TRBD2. Germline assignment: CDR1 LNHNV and CDR2 YYDKDF (reference sequence). There are 15 residues in the CDR3. Unmatched junction bases numbered 14, after V lost 6 bases and J lost 10 bases. In nucleotides, the CDR3 is TGTGCCACCAGGGGCGGGGGGGGACAGAGCAGGGCGCAGTATTTT. Residues: CATRGGGGQSRAQYF. Full variable domain (missing parts from reference TRBV15 and TRBJ2-3): DAMVIQNPRYQVTQFGKPVTLSCSQTLNHNVMYWYQQKSSQAPKLLFHYYDKDFNNEADTPDNFQSRRPNTSFCFLDIRSPGLGDTAMYLCATRGGGGQSRAQYFGPGTRLTVL.

The V and J genes are TRBV19 and TRBJ1-1; 7 bases agree with TRBD1. Germline V lookup: CDR1 LNHDA, CDR2 SQIVND (reference sequence). This CDR3 contains 16 residues. J gave up 1 base and V 4 bases, and 9 bases lay outside the gene matches. CDR3 sequence (DNA): TGTGCCAGTAGTACCGCCCTTACAGGGGCGAACACTGAAGCTTTCTTT. Translation: CASSTALTGANTEAFF.

This chain connects TRBV3-1 (or the pseudogene TRBV3-2) to TRBJ2-3, with a possible D match to TRBD2 (5 bases). This CDR3 is built from 13 residues. The germline gives CDR1 LGHDT, CDR2 YNNKEL (reference sequence). Trimming took 8 bases from V and 2 from J, leaving 11 bases between them. This CDR3 reads CASGSAYTDTQYF. The CDR3 coding sequence is TGTGCCAGCGGTAGCGCCTACACAGATACGCAGTATTTT.

The chain has TRBV6-5 and TRBJ2-5; 10 bases agree with TRBD1. Germline assignment: CDR1 MNHEY and CDR2 SVGAGI. The CDR3 spans 14 residues. V shed 6 bases, J shed 4 bases, and the junction held 5 bases outside the gene matches. CDR3 residues: CASRTGGLGETQYF. CDR3 sequence (DNA): TGTGCCAGCAGGACAGGGGGCCTCGGAGAGACCCAGTACTTC.

The V call is TRBV7-9, the J call TRBJ2-4; possible D gene TRBD2, 5 bases. Trimming left V 4 bases short and J 8 bases short, with 21 bases between. Per the germline V gene, CDR1 is SEHNR and CDR2 is FQNEAQ (reference sequence). This CDR3 is 16 amino acids long. The CDR3 is CASSWKYDGLGDIQYF. Here the CDR3 DNA reads TGTGCCAGCAGCTGGAAATATGATGGACTCGGCGACATTCAGTACTTC.